The rows below give T cell receptor beta chains drawn from one sample of a study of cytomegalovirus exposure and HLA in healthy donors. Produced via immunoSEQ multiplex PCR; TCRdb's table is partial and in-frame only. The table includes roughly 170,000 clones, almost 85% detected once. The sequenced sample consisted of PBMCs. The receptors come from a man aged 25-40 years in good health and CMV-seronegative. Each CDR3 is given with its conserved first and last residue. A D gene is named only where the DNA matches it firmly. Clone size is shown for a subset of rows, as once, few, many or a class of expanded clone.

j_call: TRBJ2-3; clone_size: .; v_call: TRBV30; d_call: .; cdr3_aa: CAWSRLGRTDTQYF; cdr3_nt: TGTGCCTGGAGTCGACTAGGTCGGACAGATACGCAGTATTTT
j_call: TRBJ1-5; clone_size: .; v_call: TRBV28; d_call: .; cdr3_aa: CASSLGETVLQPQHF; cdr3_nt: TGTGCCAGCAGTTTAGGTGAGACAGTTCTTCAGCCCCAGCATTTT
j_call: TRBJ1-2; clone_size: .; v_call: TRBV7-9; d_call: .; cdr3_aa: CASSLEPGSYGYTF; cdr3_nt: TGTGCCAGCAGCTTAGAGCCGGGATCCTATGGCTACACCTTC
j_call: TRBJ1-1; clone_size: .; v_call: TRBV30; d_call: .; cdr3_aa: CAWSSRKITNTEAFF; cdr3_nt: TGTGCCTGGAGTAGCCGAAAAATCACGAACACTGAAGCTTTCTTT
j_call: TRBJ1-4; clone_size: .; v_call: TRBV11-3; d_call: .; cdr3_aa: CASSLNRQRNEKLFF; cdr3_nt: TGTGCCAGCAGCTTAAATCGACAGAGAAATGAAAAACTGTTTTTT
j_call: TRBJ2-7; clone_size: .; v_call: TRBV27; d_call: TRBD1; cdr3_aa: CASSLAGTGAYEQYF; cdr3_nt: TGTGCCAGCAGTTTAGCCGGGACAGGGGCCTACGAGCAGTACTTC
j_call: TRBJ1-6; clone_size: .; v_call: TRBV30; d_call: .; cdr3_aa: CAWSTSNNSPLHF; cdr3_nt: TGTGCCTGGAGCACTAGCAATAATTCACCCCTCCACTTT
j_call: TRBJ2-2; clone_size: .; v_call: TRBV7-2; d_call: .; cdr3_aa: CASSPRGNTGELFF; cdr3_nt: TGTGCCAGCAGCCCAAGGGGTAACACCGGGGAGCTGTTTTTT
j_call: TRBJ2-5; clone_size: .; v_call: TRBV5-1; d_call: .; cdr3_aa: CASSLTGHLGETQYF; cdr3_nt: TGCGCCAGCAGCTTGACAGGACACCTGGGAGAGACCCAGTACTTC
j_call: TRBJ2-3; clone_size: .; v_call: TRBV18; d_call: TRBD2; cdr3_aa: CASSPLGASGFTDTQYF; cdr3_nt: TGTGCCAGCTCACCCCTGGGTGCTAGCGGGTTCACAGATACGCAGTATTTT
j_call: TRBJ2-7; clone_size: .; v_call: TRBV2; d_call: TRBD2; cdr3_aa: CAGGRAGAAGEQYF; cdr3_nt: TGTGCCGGAGGGAGAGCGGGGGCCGCCGGCGAGCAGTACTTC
j_call: TRBJ2-1; clone_size: .; v_call: TRBV6-4; d_call: TRBD1; cdr3_aa: CASSDYLLGTGKQFF; cdr3_nt: TGTGCCAGCAGTGACTACCTGCTCGGGACAGGGAAGCAGTTCTTC
j_call: TRBJ2-1; clone_size: .; v_call: TRBV5-1; d_call: .; cdr3_aa: CASRQGGNEQFF; cdr3_nt: TGCGCCAGCAGACAGGGTGGGAATGAGCAGTTCTTC
j_call: TRBJ1-1; clone_size: .; v_call: TRBV6-6; d_call: .; cdr3_aa: CASRAQGTEAFF; cdr3_nt: TGTGCCAGCAGAGCACAGGGTACTGAAGCTTTCTTT
j_call: TRBJ1-6; clone_size: .; v_call: TRBV6-5; d_call: .; cdr3_aa: CASSRQADYNSPLHF; cdr3_nt: TGTGCCAGCAGTAGACAGGCTGACTATAATTCACCCCTCCACTTT
j_call: TRBJ2-2; clone_size: .; v_call: TRBV6-5; d_call: .; cdr3_aa: CASRGSETPGELFF; cdr3_nt: TGTGCCAGCCGTGGGAGTGAGACCCCCGGGGAGCTGTTTTTT
j_call: TRBJ2-3; clone_size: .; v_call: TRBV7-8; d_call: TRBD1; cdr3_aa: CASSHTPGQGADTQYF; cdr3_nt: TGTGCCAGCAGCCACACTCCGGGACAGGGGGCAGATACGCAGTATTTT
j_call: TRBJ2-7; clone_size: .; v_call: TRBV5-4; d_call: TRBD1; cdr3_aa: CASSLGQGRHEQYF; cdr3_nt: TGTGCCAGCAGCTTGGGACAGGGTCGTCACGAGCAGTACTTC
j_call: TRBJ1-1; clone_size: .; v_call: TRBV9; d_call: .; cdr3_aa: CASSVVQKNTEAFF; cdr3_nt: TGTGCCAGCAGCGTAGTACAGAAGAACACTGAAGCTTTCTTT
j_call: TRBJ2-1; clone_size: .; v_call: TRBV5-1; d_call: .; cdr3_aa: CASSWGVDEQFF; cdr3_nt: TGCGCCAGCAGCTGGGGAGTCGATGAGCAGTTCTTC
j_call: TRBJ2-5; clone_size: .; v_call: TRBV12-5; d_call: TRBD2; cdr3_aa: CATRGEGETQYF; cdr3_nt: TGTGCTACCCGCGGGGAGGGGGAGACCCAGTACTTC
j_call: TRBJ1-2; clone_size: .; v_call: TRBV7-9; d_call: .; cdr3_aa: CASRPSRAVILNYGYTF; cdr3_nt: TGTGCCAGCAGACCTAGCCGGGCGGTGATTCTTAACTATGGCTACACCTTC
j_call: TRBJ2-1; clone_size: .; v_call: TRBV18; d_call: .; cdr3_aa: CASSPNRGGNEQFF; cdr3_nt: TGTGCCAGCTCACCAAACAGGGGGGGGAATGAGCAGTTCTTC
j_call: TRBJ1-1; clone_size: .; v_call: TRBV5-1; d_call: .; cdr3_aa: CASSLGARGWNTEAFF; cdr3_nt: TGCGCCAGCAGCTTGGGGGCCCGGGGTTGGAACACTGAAGCTTTCTTT
j_call: TRBJ2-1; clone_size: .; v_call: TRBV6-5; d_call: .; cdr3_aa: CASSYSRDIPYNEQFF; cdr3_nt: TGTGCCAGCAGTTACTCGAGGGACATACCTTACAATGAGCAGTTCTTC
j_call: TRBJ1-5; clone_size: .; v_call: TRBV6-1; d_call: .; cdr3_aa: CASSENRENYQPQHF; cdr3_nt: TGTGCCAGCAGTGAAAACAGAGAGAATTATCAGCCCCAGCATTTT
j_call: TRBJ1-3; clone_size: .; v_call: TRBV7-2; d_call: .; cdr3_aa: CASIQGNTIYF; cdr3_nt: TGTGCCAGCATCCAGGGAAACACCATATATTTT
j_call: TRBJ2-1; clone_size: .; v_call: TRBV7-8; d_call: .; cdr3_aa: CASSLRRRIRVNEQFF; cdr3_nt: TGTGCCAGCAGCTTACGGCGGAGAATTCGGGTCAATGAGCAGTTCTTC
j_call: TRBJ1-5; clone_size: .; v_call: TRBV2; d_call: TRBD1; cdr3_aa: CASSGQGASNQPQHF; cdr3_nt: TGTGCCAGCAGTGGACAGGGGGCTAGCAATCAGCCCCAGCATTTT
j_call: TRBJ2-3; clone_size: once; v_call: TRBV7-2; d_call: TRBD2; cdr3_aa: CASSLSGTRGDTQYF; cdr3_nt: TGTGCCAGCAGCCTATCCGGGACTAGAGGAGATACGCAGTATTTT
j_call: TRBJ2-1; clone_size: .; v_call: TRBV7-9; d_call: TRBD2; cdr3_aa: CASSPGLAGETYNEQFF; cdr3_nt: TGTGCCAGCAGCCCGGGACTAGCGGGAGAGACATACAATGAGCAGTTCTTC
j_call: TRBJ1-3; clone_size: .; v_call: TRBV5-1; d_call: .; cdr3_aa: CASSLVAGLSGNTIYF; cdr3_nt: TGCGCCAGCAGCTTGGTGGCAGGCCTCTCTGGAAACACCATATATTTT
j_call: TRBJ2-3; clone_size: .; v_call: TRBV7-2; d_call: TRBD2; cdr3_aa: CASSSVHGLATDTQYF; cdr3_nt: TGTGCCAGCAGCTCCGTACACGGACTAGCCACAGATACGCAGTATTTT
j_call: TRBJ2-1; clone_size: once; v_call: TRBV6-6; d_call: TRBD2; cdr3_aa: CASSYSGLAGPAKQFF; cdr3_nt: TGTGCCAGCAGTTACTCCGGGTTAGCGGGACCGGCGAAGCAGTTCTTC
j_call: TRBJ1-2; clone_size: .; v_call: TRBV30; d_call: TRBD1; cdr3_aa: CAWSGLRQGHGYTF; cdr3_nt: TGTGCCTGGAGTGGTTTGAGACAGGGACATGGCTACACCTTC
j_call: TRBJ2-3; clone_size: .; v_call: TRBV28; d_call: TRBD1; cdr3_aa: CASSLWSGGEMSTDTQYF; cdr3_nt: TGTGCCAGCAGTTTATGGTCAGGGGGCGAGATGAGCACAGATACGCAGTATTTT
j_call: TRBJ2-1; clone_size: .; v_call: TRBV9; d_call: TRBD1; cdr3_aa: CASSVQGETYNEQFF; cdr3_nt: TGTGCCAGCAGCGTACAGGGGGAAACCTACAATGAGCAGTTCTTC
j_call: TRBJ2-2; clone_size: .; v_call: TRBV27; d_call: .; cdr3_aa: CASSYQKITGSANTGELFF; cdr3_nt: TGTGCCAGCAGTTACCAAAAGATTACCGGGAGCGCGAACACCGGGGAGCTGTTTTTT
j_call: TRBJ2-7; clone_size: once; v_call: TRBV5-1; d_call: .; cdr3_aa: CASSRTTGTPSYEQYF; cdr3_nt: TGCGCCAGCAGCAGAACCACCGGGACACCCTCCTACGAGCAGTACTTC
j_call: TRBJ2-2; clone_size: .; v_call: TRBV5-1; d_call: TRBD2; cdr3_aa: CASSLNAGGNTGELFF; cdr3_nt: TGCGCCAGCAGCTTGAATGCGGGGGGGAACACCGGGGAGCTGTTTTTT